These 31 T cell receptor beta chains originate from one sample sequenced in a study of T cell repertoires in cytomegalovirus infection. These receptors lack a known antigen. In TCRdb, the reads were re-called with MiXCR into one record per CDR3 protein. Among 100,000 or so distinct CDR3 sequences, 29% were seen once, and the ten largest hold over 60%. The sample in question was CD8+ T cells from cultured PBMCs, obtained from culture after CMV antigen stimulation. The origin of the receptors is a human donor in good health (CMV status not recorded). Some clones in this sample may be carry-over from other donors' samples.

The chain employs TRBV19 and TRBJ2-3; 7 nucleotides agree with TRBD2. Germline V gives CDR1 LNHDA, CDR2 SQIVND (reference sequence). The CDR3 is 16 amino acids. V gave up 3 bases and J gave up 2 bases; unmatched junction bases: 8. The CDR3 loop is CASSINPGRDTDTQYF. The CDR3 region has the DNA TGTGCCAGTAGTATTAACCCAGGGAGGGACACAGATACGCAGTATTTT.

The chain employs TRBV19 and TRBJ1-1; no firm D call. This CDR3 comprises 13 residues. The V and J ends lost 7 bases and 0 bases respectively, with 9 bases between them. Per germline, CDR1 LNHDA and CDR2 SQIVND (reference sequence). The chain's CDR3 is CASKGGLNTEAFF. The CDR3 nucleotides are TGTGCCAGTAAGGGTGGATTGAACACTGAAGCTTTCTTT.

The chain couples TRBV7-6 to TRBJ2-5, with no clear D. Per the germline V gene, CDR1 is SGHVS and CDR2 is FNYEAQ. The CDR3 is 14 residues long. V was clipped by 1 base and J by 7 bases, with 13 bases between them. CDR3 in amino acids: CASSLERADRTQYF. As DNA, the CDR3 is TGTGCCAGCAGCTTAGAAAGGGCAGATCGGACCCAGTACTTC.

This clonotype was observed a few times. This chain connects TRBV11-2 to TRBJ1-1; TRBD1 matches at 8 bases. V trimming: 4 bases; J trimming: 3 bases; junction bases outside the gene matches: 7. The CDR3 has 15 amino acids. Per the germline V gene, CDR1 is SGHAT and CDR2 is FQNNGV. The CDR3 sequence: CASSSAGQGYTEAFF. In DNA form, the CDR3 reads TGTGCCAGCAGCTCGGCCGGACAGGGCTACACTGAAGCTTTCTTT. Supplemented by reference TRBV11-2 and TRBJ1-1, the full variable domain reads EAGVAQSPRYKIIEKRQSVAFWCNPISGHATLYWYQQILGQGPKLLIQFQNNGVVDDSQLPKDRFSAERLKGVDSTLKIQPAKLEDSAVYLCASSSAGQGYTEAFFGQGTRLTVV.

The genes are TRBV20-1 and TRBJ2-3; possibly TRBD1 for D (5 bases). Per the germline V gene, CDR1 is DFQATT and CDR2 is SNEGSKA (reference sequence). The V end was cut by 0 bases, the J end by 0 bases, with 16 bases between. This CDR3 has 17 amino acids. CDR3 in DNA: TGCAGTGCTAGAGATGTAAAAGGGGCGACTAGCACAGATACGCAGTATTTT. Residues: CSARDVKGATSTDTQYF.

This chain links TRBV27 with TRBJ2-1, with D uncertain. Trimming left V 3 bases short and J 12 bases short, with 15 bases between. The CDR3 is 13 amino acids. CDR1 and CDR2 from the germline V gene are MNHEY and SMNVEV (reference sequence). CDR3 residues: CASSLGQVTGQFF. The CDR3 DNA follows: TGTGCCAGCAGTTTGGGTCAGGTCACGGGGCAGTTCTTC.

This clonotype has ten or more counts. The chain is built from TRBV19 and TRBJ1-4, with 7 bases aligning to TRBD1. The ends lost 7 bases at V and 5 bases at J; junction bases unmatched: 7. Germline CDR1 reads LNHDA; CDR2 reads SQIVND (reference sequence). The CDR3 has 14 amino acids. CDR3: CASMRTGLNEKLFF. The CDR3 DNA is TGTGCCAGTATGAGGACAGGCCTGAATGAAAAACTGTTTTTT.

CDR3 residues: CASSSRGSTDTQYF. CDR3 sequence (DNA): TGTGCCAGCAGTTCCCGGGGGAGCACAGATACGCAGTATTTT. This sequence joins TRBV7-3 and TRBJ2-3, with D possibly TRBD2 on 6 matching bases. The V and J ends lost 6 bases and 0 bases respectively, with 10 bases between them. CDR1 is SGHTA, CDR2 FQGTGA, per germline. The CDR3 has 14 amino acids.

The chain uses TRBV27 and TRBJ2-2, with D hard to call. The CDR3 covers 16 residues. Germline V gene sequence: CDR1 MNHEY, CDR2 SMNVEV (reference sequence). The V end was cut by 0 bases, the J end by 6 bases, with 14 bases between. The CDR3 spells CASSLSWVSPSGELFF. CDR3 in DNA: TGTGCCAGCAGTTTATCGTGGGTCTCGCCATCCGGGGAGCTGTTTTTT.

Ten or more counts support this clonotype. This chain uses TRBV7-3 with TRBJ2-1; tentatively, D is TRBD2 (5 bases). The CDR3 is 14 residues long. CDR1 SGHTA and CDR2 FQGTGA come from the germline V gene. Trimming took off 1 base at V and 8 bases at J, with 12 bases between the two ends. The CDR3 DNA sequence: TGTGCCAGCAGCTTAAGAGGGATGGGCGATGAGCAGTTCTTC. This sequence encodes CASSLRGMGDEQFF.

This clonotype turned up a few times. This chain uses TRBV5-1 with TRBJ2-1, with TRBD2 matching over 7 bases. CDR1 SGHRS and CDR2 YFSETQ come from the germline V gene. With V trimmed by 3 bases and J by 6 bases, 3 bases remained unmatched. The length of the CDR3 is 13 residues. CDR3 sequence reads: CASSSSGVNEQFF. CDR3 DNA: TGCGCCAGCAGCTCCAGCGGGGTCAATGAGCAGTTCTTC.

The gene calls are TRBV7-3 and TRBJ2-7; TRBD1 matches at 7 bases. This CDR3 spans 14 amino acids. Germline CDR1 and CDR2: SGHTA and FQGTGA. Trimming cost V 5 bases and J 1 base; bases outside gene matches: 5. DNA for the CDR3: TGTGCCAGCAGCCGACCGGGACAGTCCTACGAGCAGTACTTC. This translates into CASSRPGQSYEQYF.

V and J are TRBV12-3 or TRBV12-4 and TRBJ2-1; 7 bases are a match to TRBD1. J gave up 8 bases and V 6 bases, and 7 bases lay outside the gene matches. This CDR3 is built from 13 residues. The chain's CDR3 is CASSRGQVDEQFF. The DNA of the CDR3 is TGTGCCAGCAGCCGAGGACAGGTCGATGAGCAGTTCTTC.

This sequence joins TRBV7-2 and TRBJ1-2; the match to TRBD1 covers 8 bases. Germline CDR1 is SGHTA and CDR2 is FQGNSA. This CDR3 is 16 amino acids long. Trimming cost V 3 bases and J 6 bases; bases outside gene matches: 12. DNA of the CDR3: TGTGCCAGCAGCTTCCCCCCAGGGGGCCGAGGAGATGGCTACACCTTC. Protein product: CASSFPPGGRGDGYTF.

This clonotype was observed at least ten times. The rearrangement joins TRBV19 to TRBJ1-5; 8 bases match TRBD1. Germline assignment: CDR1 LNHDA and CDR2 SQIVND (reference sequence). CDR3 length: 14 residues. V gave up 2 bases and J gave up 3 bases; unmatched junction bases: 0. The CDR3 DNA is TGTGCCAGTAGTATACAGGGGGCCAATCAGCCCCAGCATTTT. Encoded protein: CASSIQGANQPQHF.

This clonotype was seen a handful of times. V gene TRBV2 combines with J gene TRBJ1-6, with D maybe TRBD1 (5 bases). There are 14 residues in the CDR3. Germline CDR1 SNHLY, CDR2 FYNNEI. V was cut by 5 bases and J by 4 bases, with 9 bases left in between. This chain's CDR3 is CASSSDTYNSPLHF. The CDR3 nucleotides are TGTGCCAGCAGTTCGGACACGTATAATTCACCCCTCCACTTT.

The rearrangement links TRBV27 to TRBJ1-2; D may be TRBD1 (6 bases). Trimming removed 6 bases from V and 2 bases from J, with 16 bases in between. The CDR3 covers 15 residues. In germline, CDR1 is MNHEY, CDR2 SMNVEV (reference sequence). This chain's CDR3 is CASSALQGVNYGYTF. The DNA of the CDR3 is TGTGCCAGCAGCGCGTTACAGGGAGTAAACTATGGCTACACCTTC.

This clonotype was observed once. The chain has TRBV12-5 and TRBJ2-5; weak D call: TRBD2 (6 bases). In germline, CDR1 is LGHNT, CDR2 FRNRAP. Trimming removed 4 bases at V and 5 bases at J, with 11 bases between. There are 13 residues in the CDR3. The CDR3 bases are TGTGCTAGTGGTTGGGGGGATGACGAGACCCAGTACTTC. Its translation is CASGWGDDETQYF.

The chain recombines TRBV6-5 with TRBJ2-1; D possibly corresponds to TRBD1 (6 bases). With 0 bases removed from V and 6 bases from J, the gap between germline ends came to 24 bases. The CDR3 extends over 19 amino acids. CDR1 MNHEY and CDR2 SVGAGI come from the germline V gene. The CDR3 loop reads CASSYSRDIPGGIFNEQFF. Written as DNA, the CDR3 is TGTGCCAGCAGTTACTCTCGGGACATCCCCGGCGGTATTTTCAATGAGCAGTTCTTC.

With respect to this clonotype: A read error is possible here, since a much larger clone lies one base away. Likely a read error: the CDR3 ends without its conserved phenylalanine or tryptophan. This sequence joins TRBV7-4 and TRBJ2-5, with D unclear. The CDR3 spans 13 residues. Germline V gene sequence: CDR1 SGHVT, CDR2 SQSDAQ. Deletions cut 2 bases from V and 5 bases from J, with 9 bases between. This CDR3 reads CASSLITGETQYL. Here the CDR3 DNA reads TGTGCCAGCAGCTTAATAACCGGGGAGACCCAGTACCTC.

The V and J genes are TRBV7-9 and TRBJ1-3, with D uncertain. Per the germline V gene, CDR1 is SEHNR and CDR2 is FQNEAQ (reference sequence). The V end was cut by 0 bases, the J end by 2 bases, with 11 bases between. The CDR3 runs to 16 residues. The CDR3 is CASSLAPDSPGNTIYF. CDR3 DNA sequence: TGTGCCAGCAGCTTAGCTCCAGACTCCCCTGGAAACACCATATATTTT.

This clonotype appeared a single time. The chain recombines TRBV4-2 with TRBJ1-1; a weak D match, TRBD1 (6 bases). The CDR3 has 14 residues. Germline V lookup: CDR1 LGHNA, CDR2 YNFKEQ. V shed 1 base and J shed 3 bases, with 9 bases lying between them. The CDR3 here is CASSQGSGDTEAFF. The DNA of the CDR3 is TGTGCCAGCAGCCAAGGTTCAGGGGACACTGAAGCTTTCTTT.

This clonotype occurred many times. The rearrangement links TRBV7-2 to TRBJ2-5, with 11 bases matching TRBD2. With V trimmed by 2 bases and J by 3 bases, 8 bases remained unmatched. The CDR3 contains 17 residues. Germline V gene data show CDR1 as SGHTA and CDR2 as FQGNSA. CDR3 nucleotides: TGTGCCAGCAGCTTAAGTCTAGCGGGGGGAACGGAAGAGACCCAGTACTTC. Its protein product is CASSLSLAGGTEETQYF.

This clonotype has at least ten counts. The genes are TRBV5-4 and TRBJ1-6; D gene uncertain. With 4 bases removed from V and 7 bases from J, the gap between germline ends came to 9 bases. CDR1 and CDR2 (germline): SGHNT, YYREEE (reference sequence). The CDR3 extends over 13 amino acids. CDR3 amino acids: CASSPGPNSPLHF. As DNA, the CDR3 is TGTGCCAGCAGCCCCGGGCCGAATTCACCCCTCCACTTT.

This clonotype came up a few times. The V gene is TRBV4-1, the J gene TRBJ1-1; no reliable D call. CDR1 is MGHRA, CDR2 YSYEKL, per germline. The CDR3 loop spans 14 amino acids. V lost 1 base and J lost 1, with 7 bases in between. The CDR3 DNA follows: TGCGCCAGCAGCCAAGTTGGGAGGAACACTGAAGCTTTCTTT. Protein: CASSQVGRNTEAFF.

This clonotype has only one observation. The CDR3 loop reads CASRGGADEQFF. As DNA, the CDR3 is TGTGCCAGCAGAGGGGGTGCGGATGAGCAGTTCTTC. J is TRBJ2-1 and V is TRBV2; possibly TRBD1 for D (6 bases). There are 12 residues in the CDR3. Trimming took 6 bases from V and 8 from J, leaving 11 bases between them. The V gene's germline CDR1 is SNHLY and CDR2 FYNNEI.

This clonotype has just a few counts. The chain employs TRBV4-2 and TRBJ2-3; 11 bases agree with TRBD2. CDR3 length: 15 residues. CDR1 is LGHNA and CDR2 is YNFKEQ in the germline V gene. V was clipped by 4 bases and J by 5 bases; unmatched bases: 5. DNA for the CDR3: TGTGCCAGCAGCCTAGCGGGGGGGCGGGAAGATACGCAGTATTTT. Its translation is CASSLAGGREDTQYF.

This clonotype has a handful of counts. The V and J genes are TRBV7-2 and TRBJ2-1; 11 nucleotides match TRBD2. The CDR3 covers 15 residues. The ends lost 3 bases at V and 7 bases at J; junction bases unmatched: 5. Looked up from germline, CDR1 is SGHTA and CDR2 is FQGNSA. The CDR3: CASSLISGGGNEQFF. The DNA for the CDR3 is TGTGCCAGCAGCTTGATTAGCGGGGGGGGGAATGAGCAGTTCTTC.

This clonotype was seen only a few times. This sequence joins TRBV27 and TRBJ2-7; 9 nucleotides agree with TRBD2. J gave up 0 bases and V 4 bases, and 7 bases lay outside the gene matches. Germline CDR1 and CDR2: MNHEY and SMNVEV (reference sequence). The CDR3 loop spans 16 amino acids. The CDR3 nucleotides read TGTGCCAGCAGTTCCGGACTAGCGAGGAGCTCCTACGAGCAGTACTTC. This translates into CASSSGLARSSYEQYF.

The J gene is TRBJ2-7, the V gene TRBV19, with D hard to call. The CDR3 runs 13 residues. Germline loops: CDR1 LNHDA, CDR2 SQIVND (reference sequence). The V and J ends lost 11 bases and 7 bases respectively, with 21 bases between them. The chain's CDR3 is CACSARSNGEQYF. The CDR3 region has the DNA TGTGCCTGCTCGGCCAGGAGCAACGGAGAGCAGTACTTC.

V is TRBV7-9 and J is TRBJ1-1; no definite D call. The CDR3 extends over 14 amino acids. From germline, CDR1 is SEHNR and CDR2 FQNEAQ (reference sequence). Trimming took 5 bases from V and 1 from J, leaving 11 bases between them. The CDR3 region has the DNA TGTGCCAGCAGCCCGGACCTAGGGAACACTGAAGCTTTCTTT. Translated: CASSPDLGNTEAFF. Full variable domain (missing parts from reference TRBV7-9 and TRBJ1-1): DTGVSQNPRHKITKRGQNVTFRCDPISEHNRLYWYRQTLGQGPEFLTYFQNEAQLEKSRLLSDRFSAERPKGSFSTLEIQRTEQGDSAMYLCASSPDLGNTEAFFGQGTRLTVV.